Presented here are 27 T cell receptor beta chains from one specimen sequenced in a study of blood T cells in healthy people across ages. A J-beta primer mix and a sample-barcoded 5' primer were used in a second PCR of roughly 7 to 12 cycles. TCRdb reprocessed the 5' RACE reads with MiXCR, giving one entry per CDR3 protein. The data show about 1.7 million distinct CDR3 sequences, with 28% seen just once and less than 9.5% held by the top ten. Sample: blood. The receptor set was obtained from a woman aged 30 to 39 in good health.

This clonotype was recorded at least ten times. The chain combines TRBV4-2 with TRBJ1-6, with D possibly matching TRBD1 (6 bases). Germline values: CDR1 LGHNA, CDR2 YNFKEQ. This CDR3 has 16 amino acids. V lost 0 bases, J lost 9 bases, and 15 bases lay in between. The CDR3 sequence: CASSQDYGRGRSPLHF. CDR3 DNA: TGTGCCAGCAGCCAAGATTATGGCAGGGGACGTTCACCCCTCCACTTT.

At least ten counts were recorded for this clonotype. The genes are TRBV7-9 and TRBJ2-7; 8 nucleotides match TRBD1. The V gene's germline CDR1 is SEHNR and CDR2 FQNEAQ (reference sequence). The CDR3 is made up of 14 amino acids. The J segment lost 3 bases and the V segment lost 5 bases, leaving 6 bases of the junction unmatched. The CDR3 DNA is TGTGCCAGCAGCATCAACAGGGGGGACTACGAGCAGTACTTC. Its translation: CASSINRGDYEQYF.

This clonotype was seen ten or more times. This chain links TRBV6-1 with TRBJ2-5, with 7 bases that match TRBD1. The CDR3 length is 14 residues. V trimming: 6 bases; J trimming: 2 bases; junction bases outside the gene matches: 6. The germline V gene encodes CDR1 MNHNS and CDR2 SASEGT. DNA for the CDR3: TGTGCCAGCAGAGCCGGGACAGCACAAGAGACCCAGTACTTC. Translated: CASRAGTAQETQYF.

This clonotype was detected ten times or more. V is TRBV29-1 and J is TRBJ2-5; the match to TRBD2 covers 10 bases. The V gene end was trimmed by 5 bases and the J gene end by 5 bases; junction bases not matched to a gene: 8. The CDR3 covers 14 residues. CDR1 SQVTM and CDR2 ANQGSEA come from the germline V gene. CDR3 residues: CSVTASGSMETQYF. The CDR3 DNA is TGCAGCGTTACGGCTAGCGGGAGCATGGAGACCCAGTACTTC.

This clonotype came up many times. The chain joins TRBV20-1 to TRBJ2-1; 7 nucleotides line up with TRBD2. The length of the CDR3 is 15 residues. The germline V gene has CDR1 DFQATT and CDR2 SNEGSKA (reference sequence). J lost 9 bases, V lost 0 bases, and 11 bases had no gene match. CDR3 nucleotide sequence: TGCAGTGCTAGAGATTTGGGAGCGGGAAGCGGTGAGCAGTTCTTC. Translation: CSARDLGAGSGEQFF.

The rearrangement uses TRBV30 and TRBJ2-1; D uncertain. V was trimmed by 5 bases and J by 7 bases, leaving 6 bases between them. This CDR3 spans 10 amino acids. Germline CDR1 reads GTSNPN; CDR2 reads SVGIG (reference sequence). Written as DNA, the CDR3 is TGTGCCTGGGGGTTGAATGAGCAGTTCTTC. Translation gives CAWGLNEQFF.

As regards this clonotype: A much bigger clone sits one base away, suggesting this may be a read error. The chain combines TRBV5-1 with TRBJ2-7; a weak D match, TRBD1 (5 bases). The length of the CDR3 is 12 residues. V lost 7 bases and J lost 3, with 11 bases in between. Germline V gene sequence: CDR1 SGHRS, CDR2 YFSETQ. The CDR3 sequence is CASGAGNYEQYF. In DNA form, the CDR3 reads TGCGCCAGCGGGGCAGGGAACTACGAGCAGTACTTC.

The table lists this clonotype with many counts. The V and J genes are TRBV7-2 and TRBJ2-7, with TRBD2 as a possible D gene (6 bases). The CDR3 is 14 amino acids. Trimming pared 4 bases from V and 7 bases from J, leaving 17 bases between. CDR1 and CDR2 from the germline V gene are SGHTA and FQGNSA. The CDR3 spells CASSSRLGPREQYF. The CDR3 DNA reads as TGTGCCAGCAGCTCAAGACTAGGACCCAGGGAGCAGTACTTC.

V and J are TRBV9 and TRBJ1-4; the D is unclear. V lost 3 bases and J lost 2, with 8 bases in between. Germline V CDR1 and CDR2: SGDLS, YYNGEE. This CDR3 is built from 14 residues. For the CDR3, the DNA is TGTGCCAGCAGCGGGGGAGGTACTAATGAAAAACTGTTTTTT. This gives the protein CASSGGGTNEKLFF.

This clonotype came up many times. This chain uses TRBV12-3 or TRBV12-4 with TRBJ2-3, with D unclear. The V end lost 2 bases, the J end lost 2 bases, and 5 bases lay between the germline ends. This CDR3 has 13 residues. CDR3 residues: CASSLRLTDTQYF. For the CDR3, the DNA is TGTGCCAGCAGTTTACGGCTCACAGATACGCAGTATTTT.

This clonotype occurred a few times. The chain carries TRBV12-3 or TRBV12-4 and TRBJ1-2; TRBD1 might be the D (5 bases). The CDR3 length is 16 residues. V shed 5 bases and J shed 6 bases, with 22 bases lying between them. CDR3 sequence: CASSQFSPGGWDGYTF. DNA for the CDR3: TGTGCCAGCAGTCAGTTCTCGCCCGGGGGGTGGGATGGCTACACCTTC.

This sequence joins TRBV9 and TRBJ2-2; tentatively, D is TRBD2 (5 bases). CDR3 length equals 16 residues. Germline CDR1 is SGDLS and CDR2 is YYNGEE. Trimming removed 4 bases from V and 4 bases from J, with 17 bases in between. The CDR3 here is CASSSSEFEGTGELFF. DNA for the CDR3: TGTGCCAGCAGCAGCTCTGAGTTTGAGGGCACCGGGGAGCTGTTTTTT.

This clonotype came up a few times. The V gene is TRBV3-1, the J gene TRBJ1-2, with D possibly being TRBD1 (5 bases). Germline CDR1 reads LGHDT; CDR2 reads YNNKEL (reference sequence). Trimming took 5 bases from V and 4 from J, leaving 14 bases between them. This CDR3 spans 14 amino acids. The CDR3 spells CASSSWDRGYGYTF. The CDR3 coding sequence is TGTGCCAGCAGCAGCTGGGATAGGGGCTATGGCTACACCTTC.

A few counts support this clonotype. V gene TRBV19 combines with J gene TRBJ1-2; no definite D call. Trimming removed 5 bases from V and 4 bases from J, with 14 bases in between. The CDR3 has 14 amino acids. CDR1 and CDR2 (germline): LNHDA, SQIVND (reference sequence). The CDR3 DNA reads TGTGCCAGTAGTTTCGAGGATAGCGCCTATGGCTACACCTTC. It specifies CASSFEDSAYGYTF.

The chain employs TRBV5-1 and TRBJ2-7, with 13 nucleotides matching TRBD2. In germline, CDR1 is SGHRS, CDR2 YFSETQ. The trim removed 0 bases at V and 0 bases at J, leaving 6 bases unmatched. The CDR3 consists of 18 residues. The CDR3 region has the DNA TGCGCCAGCAGCTTGGGACTAGCGGGGGGCCGAACCTCCTACGAGCAGTACTTC. Protein sequence: CASSLGLAGGRTSYEQYF. The whole variable domain, filled in from reference TRBV5-1 and TRBJ2-7, reads KAGVTQTPRYLIKTRGQQVTLSCSPISGHRSVSWYQQTPGQGLQFLFEYFSETQRNKGNFPGRFSGRQFSNSRSEMNVSTLELGDSALYLCASSLGLAGGRTSYEQYFGPGTRLTVT.

This clonotype has just a few counts. Compared with germline, one end of the junction differs, possibly owing to a read error. J is TRBJ2-3 and V is TRBV2; D not resolved. Germline V gene sequence: CDR1 SNHLY, CDR2 FYNNEI. The CDR3 length is 12 residues. The CDR3 reads CVSSDLMDTQYF. For the CDR3, the DNA is TGTGTCAGCAGTGATTTGATGGATACGCAGTATTTT.

This chain uses TRBV5-1 with TRBJ2-1; 10 positions match TRBD2. The CDR3 is 17 residues long. The V gene end was trimmed by 0 bases and the J gene end by 4 bases; junction bases not matched to a gene: 7. Germline lookup yields CDR1 SGHRS and CDR2 YFSETQ. The CDR3 sequence is CASSLAPGLAAYNEQFF. CDR3 DNA sequence: TGCGCCAGCAGCTTGGCTCCCGGACTAGCGGCATACAATGAGCAGTTCTTC.

This clonotype was seen ten or more times. J is TRBJ2-5 and V is TRBV6-5; 8 positions agree with TRBD1. The CDR3 spans 14 residues. Trimming removed 0 bases from V and 6 bases from J; junction bases left unmatched: 3. Per the germline V gene, CDR1 is MNHEY and CDR2 is SVGAGI. CDR3 DNA sequence: TGTGCCAGCAGTTACTCGAGGACAGGGAAGACCCAGTACTTC. Amino acid sequence: CASSYSRTGKTQYF.

This chain uses TRBV20-1 with TRBJ1-1; no reliable D call. V gave up 3 bases and J gave up 3 bases, with 8 bases separating them. There are 12 residues in the CDR3. Germline CDR1 and CDR2: DFQATT and SNEGSKA (reference sequence). In DNA, the CDR3 is TGCAGTGCTAGCAAAGCGGACACTGAAGCTTTCTTT. This codes for CSASKADTEAFF.

This chain joins TRBV3-1 and TRBJ1-2; D gene uncertain. V was trimmed by 1 base and J by 8 bases, leaving 11 bases between them. The CDR3 is made up of 13 amino acids. Germline CDR1 reads LGHDT; CDR2 reads YNNKEL (reference sequence). DNA of the CDR3: TGTGCCAGCAGCCAAGTGGTTCTCCGGGGCTACACCTTC. Encoded protein: CASSQVVLRGYTF.

J is TRBJ2-1 and V is TRBV5-1; 7 bases are a match to TRBD2. The CDR3 is made up of 14 amino acids. The germline gives CDR1 SGHRS, CDR2 YFSETQ. J gave up 9 bases and V 4 bases, and 10 bases lay outside the gene matches. CDR3 protein: CASSGSGVLGEQFF. The CDR3 DNA is TGCGCCAGCAGCGGAAGCGGGGTCCTCGGTGAGCAGTTCTTC.

In its sample, this clonotype was seen a few times. The rearrangement joins TRBV7-2 to TRBJ2-1; 11 bases agree with TRBD2. This CDR3 region has 16 residues. The ends lost 5 bases at V and 7 bases at J; junction bases unmatched: 10. CDR1 and CDR2 (germline): SGHTA, FQGNSA. In DNA, the CDR3 is TGTGCCAGCAGCGGGGGGGGACTAGCGGCTAAGAATGAGCAGTTCTTC. This translates into CASSGGGLAAKNEQFF.

Of note for this clonotype: Mismatch with germline at one junction end may stem from a read error. The gene calls are TRBV6-5 and TRBJ1-5; 8 nucleotides line up with TRBD1. CDR1 and CDR2 (germline): MNHEY, SVGAGI. This CDR3 region has 13 residues. CDR3 loop: CVSRQGSNQPQHF. For the CDR3, the DNA is TGTGTCAGCAGACAGGGGAGCAATCAGCCCCAGCATTTT.

In this sample, this clonotype turned up a few times. The rearrangement joins TRBV5-1 to TRBJ2-5; the D gene is possibly TRBD1 (6 bases). Germline V lookup: CDR1 SGHRS, CDR2 YFSETQ. The germline V and J ends were trimmed by 1 base and 3 bases, with 13 bases remaining between them. This CDR3 is 15 amino acids long. CDR3 in DNA: TGCGCCAGCAGCTTGATCCCGGGACAAGAAGAGACCCAGTACTTC. Translation: CASSLIPGQEETQYF.

Notes on this clonotype: Given a much more abundant clone one base away, this may be a read error. The chain carries TRBV20-1 and TRBJ2-1; D is unclear. The CDR3 has 11 amino acids. Germline assignment: CDR1 DFQATT and CDR2 SNEGSKA (reference sequence). The CDR3 coding sequence is TGCAGGGCCTTCCGACTTGATGAGCAGTTCTTC. It translates to CRAFRLDEQFF.

This chain connects TRBV10-3 to TRBJ1-5; a possible D gene is TRBD1 (6 bases). V gave up 1 base and J gave up 6 bases, with 13 bases separating them. CDR3 length: 15 amino acids. CDR1 is ENHRY and CDR2 is SYGVKD in the germline V gene. This CDR3 reads CAISEFGGGGQPQHF. The CDR3 DNA follows: TGTGCCATCAGTGAGTTCGGGGGGGGCGGTCAGCCCCAGCATTTT.

V is TRBV20-1 and J is TRBJ1-6; the D is unclear. Germline CDR1 is DFQATT and CDR2 is SNEGSKA (reference sequence). The CDR3 contains 13 residues. The V end lost 2 bases, the J end lost 4 bases, and 6 bases lay between the germline ends. The CDR3 DNA reads TGCAGTGCTAGATATGGATATAATTCACCCCTCCACTTT. Translating gives CSARYGYNSPLHF.